The 19 T cell receptor beta chains presented below share a single source sample, sequenced in a study of cytomegalovirus exposure and HLA in healthy donors. Method: immunoSEQ multiplex PCR; TCRdb's copy keeps in-frame clones and lacks some. The data contain 80,000 to 95,000 clones, about 93% of them singletons. Sample: PBMCs. These TCRs come from a woman aged 25-40 years in good health and CMV-seropositive.

This chain links TRBV4-3 with TRBJ2-1, with D maybe TRBD2 (5 bases). Germline V gene lookup returns CDR1 LGHNA and CDR2 YSLEER. The CDR3 spans 17 residues. V lost 3 bases, J lost 0 bases, and 15 bases lay in between. The CDR3 DNA sequence: TGCGCCAGCAGCCAGGGCGCCGGGATTCTCTCCTACAATGAGCAGTTCTTC. The encoded protein is CASSQGAGILSYNEQFF.

V and J are TRBV7-2 and TRBJ1-2; 8 nucleotides line up with TRBD1. The CDR3 covers 15 residues. With V trimmed by 1 base and J by 8 bases, 9 bases remained unmatched. CDR1 is SGHTA, CDR2 FQGNSA, per germline. CDR3 in amino acids: CASSLGEQGVVGYTF. CDR3 DNA: TGTGCCAGCAGCTTAGGGGAACAGGGGGTGGTCGGCTACACCTTC.

The gene calls are TRBV2 and TRBJ2-5; TRBD2 agrees at 10 bases. The germline gives CDR1 SNHLY, CDR2 FYNNEI. CDR3 length: 14 residues. J lost 10 bases, V lost 3 bases, and 8 bases had no gene match. The CDR3 here is CASSEGASGRDQYF. The CDR3 DNA reads TGTGCCAGCAGTGAGGGAGCTAGCGGGAGAGACCAGTACTTC.

To note about this clone: The sample contains more than one DNA sequence encoding this CDR3. The chain recombines TRBV5-1 with TRBJ1-1, with 8 bases that match TRBD1. V shed 4 bases, J shed 0 bases, and the junction held 5 bases outside the gene matches. The germline gives CDR1 SGHRS, CDR2 YFSETQ. The CDR3 consists of 15 residues. CDR3 region: CASSPGQGMNTEAFF. DNA of the CDR3: TGCGCCAGCAGCCCAGGACAGGGAATGAACACTGAAGCTTTCTTT.

This chain connects TRBV4-2 to TRBJ1-1; D unclear. The V end was cut by 0 bases, the J end by 5 bases, with 13 bases between. CDR1 and CDR2 from the germline V gene are LGHNA and YNFKEQ. The CDR3 covers 15 residues. The CDR3 region has the DNA TGTGCCAGCAGCCAAGAGCCGGGAGTTAGGACTGAAGCTTTCTTT. Its protein is CASSQEPGVRTEAFF.

This sequence joins TRBV4-1 and TRBJ2-1; 10 bases align to TRBD1. This CDR3 has 17 amino acids. The V gene's germline CDR1 is MGHRA and CDR2 YSYEKL. Losses at the gene ends were 1 base for V and 4 bases for J; bases not matched to a gene: 7. CDR3 sequence reads: CASSQAPGTGVYNEQFF. The CDR3, as DNA: TGCGCCAGCAGCCAAGCCCCGGGGACAGGGGTGTACAATGAGCAGTTCTTC.

This chain joins TRBV19 and TRBJ2-1; D is undetermined. V lost 5 bases, J lost 3 bases, and 11 bases lay in between. Germline CDR1 reads LNHDA; CDR2 reads SQIVND (reference sequence). CDR3 length equals 14 residues. The CDR3 region is CASSLSTHYNEQFF. The CDR3 bases are TGTGCCAGTAGTCTCAGTACCCACTACAATGAGCAGTTCTTC.

The chain has TRBV2 and TRBJ2-1; 7 bases match TRBD2. V lost 1 base and J lost 0; bases outside the gene matches: 15. Per germline, CDR1 SNHLY and CDR2 FYNNEI. The CDR3 extends over 20 amino acids. CDR3 sequence: CASSEGGGLAEKSSYNEQFF. The CDR3 region has the DNA TGTGCCAGCAGTGAAGGAGGAGGGCTAGCGGAGAAGAGCTCCTACAATGAGCAGTTCTTC. The variable domain in full, with the rest retrieved from reference TRBV2 and TRBJ2-1, is EPEVTQTPSHQVTQMGQEVILRCVPISNHLYFYWYRQILGQKVEFLVSFYNNEISEKSEIFDDQFSVERPDGSNFTLKIRSTKLEDSAMYFCASSEGGGLAEKSSYNEQFFGPGTRLTVL.

V usage is TRBV5-4 and J usage is TRBJ2-6; no clear D gene. This CDR3 comprises 15 residues. V lost 4 bases and J lost 4, with 12 bases in between. From germline, CDR1 is SGHNT and CDR2 YYREEE (reference sequence). The CDR3 region has the DNA TGTGCCAGCAGCCGCGGCGGCGCGGGGGCCAACGTCCTGACTTTC. Its protein is CASSRGGAGANVLTF.

The V call is TRBV29-1, the J call TRBJ1-1, with 7 bases fitting TRBD1. CDR1 and CDR2 from the germline V gene are SQVTM and ANQGSEA. There are 11 residues in the CDR3. Unmatched junction bases numbered 2, after V lost 7 bases and J lost 3 bases. CDR3 residues: CSGTGYTEAFF. CDR3 DNA: TGCAGCGGGACAGGCTACACTGAAGCTTTCTTT.

V gene TRBV30 combines with J gene TRBJ2-1, with 8 nucleotides matching TRBD1. This CDR3 spans 13 amino acids. V trimming: 8 bases; J trimming: 8 bases; junction bases outside the gene matches: 11. CDR1 is GTSNPN and CDR2 is SVGIG in the germline V gene (reference sequence). Written as DNA, the CDR3 is TGTGCCGGATCGGGACAGGTTAACCATGAGCAGTTCTTC. Its translation is CAGSGQVNHEQFF.

V and J are TRBV7-2 and TRBJ2-7, with D unresolved. Germline V CDR1 and CDR2: SGHTA, FQGNSA. V was clipped by 5 bases and J by 4 bases, with 9 bases between them. The CDR3 covers 12 residues. CDR3 region: CASSILPYEQYF. CDR3 in DNA: TGTGCCAGCAGCATCCTACCTTACGAGCAGTACTTC.

The CDR3 loop reads CASSSGLPTYEQYF. The CDR3, as DNA: TGCGCCAGCAGCTCGGGACTTCCGACCTACGAGCAGTACTTC. The genes are TRBV5-1 and TRBJ2-7; the D gene is possibly TRBD2 (6 bases). Germline V gene sequence: CDR1 SGHRS, CDR2 YFSETQ. Deletions cut 3 bases from V and 2 bases from J, with 12 bases between. The CDR3 has 14 amino acids.

The chain joins TRBV7-9 to TRBJ2-1; possible D gene TRBD1, 5 bases. The CDR3 extends over 15 amino acids. Looked up from germline, CDR1 is SEHNR and CDR2 is FQNEAQ (reference sequence). V lost 6 bases, J lost 9 bases, and 21 bases lay in between. The CDR3 sequence is CASRPPPKGRSEQFF. The CDR3 coding sequence is TGTGCCAGCAGACCTCCCCCTAAGGGGCGGAGTGAGCAGTTCTTC.

The V gene is TRBV4-1, the J gene TRBJ1-2, with 9 bases lining up with TRBD1. Looked up from germline, CDR1 is MGHRA and CDR2 is YSYEKL. V was pared by 3 bases and J by 4 bases, with 6 bases of the junction left unmatched. There are 15 residues in the CDR3. CDR3: CASSHPGQGLYGYTF. CDR3 coding DNA: TGCGCCAGCAGCCATCCGGGACAGGGTCTCTATGGCTACACCTTC.

This chain joins TRBV28 and TRBJ2-5, with D possibly TRBD2 on 6 matching bases. Germline V lookup: CDR1 MDHEN, CDR2 SYDVKM. V lost 7 bases and J lost 2, with 17 bases in between. The CDR3 loop spans 15 amino acids. The CDR3 sequence is CASTPVGGVQETQYF. The CDR3 DNA is TGTGCCAGCACCCCCGTCGGGGGTGTACAAGAGACCCAGTACTTC.

The chain combines TRBV19 with TRBJ2-2; the D gene is possibly TRBD1 (5 bases). Germline CDR1 LNHDA, CDR2 SQIVND (reference sequence). V was cut by 3 bases and J by 9 bases, with 11 bases left in between. There are 13 residues in the CDR3. The CDR3 sequence is CASSIQAGRELFF. The CDR3 DNA reads as TGTGCCAGTAGTATTCAGGCAGGGAGGGAGCTGTTTTTT.

CDR3 protein: CASSQGQNYGYTF. DNA for the CDR3: TGTGCCAGCAGCCAGGGACAGAACTATGGCTACACCTTC. The V gene is TRBV7-2, the J gene TRBJ1-2, with 7 bases matching TRBD1. Per the germline V gene, CDR1 is SGHTA and CDR2 is FQGNSA. V was pared by 5 bases and J by 2 bases, with 2 bases of the junction left unmatched. The CDR3 sequence is 13 residues long.

The J gene is TRBJ2-5, the V gene TRBV4-3; 11 bases are a match to TRBD2. The V and J ends lost 1 base and 4 bases, in that order; junction bases with no gene match: 8. The CDR3 is made up of 17 amino acids. CDR1 and CDR2 (germline): LGHNA, YSLEER. The chain's CDR3 is CASSQAILAGERETQYF. CDR3 in DNA: TGCGCCAGCAGCCAAGCTATACTAGCGGGAGAACGAGAGACCCAGTACTTC.